A single T cell receptor beta chain is shown here with its context. This clonotype was found a few times. The antigen this receptor binds is unknown. Base qualities are not recorded, but no much larger clone differs from it by a single base. The entry originates in a study of identical twins (dated by TCRdb to 2015 to 2016). The study in broad terms: TCR alpha and beta repertoires from monozygotic twins, unrelated adults of various ages and cord blood were deep-sequenced to test whether fetal clonotypes persist. To rule out contamination, the twin experiments were replicated at different times with different library preparation protocols.

Here is what the overall study found, with its caveats: Invariant T cells such as MAIT and iNKT could partly confound zero-insertion analyses, although diverse VJ usage argued against such confounding for most clonotypes. Fewer insertions were carried by abundant cord blood beta clonotypes; a weaker similar trend was observed in young adult naive repertoires, while no such trend was observed in memory repertoires. In monozygotic twins, recombination models systematically underestimated out-of-frame TCR alpha sharing, but the models matched the sharing seen between unrelated individuals. Compared with coincidental sharing between unrelated individuals, out-of-frame TCR alpha sequences shared between twins showed an excess of sequences with low generation probability. Conclusions relied on cross-sectional statistical analysis, since the same donors could not be followed over many years. Excess twin sharing in beta out-of-frame sequences was weaker because fewer shared sequences lowered the signal-to-noise ratio.

Counted from cysteine to phenylalanine, this CDR3 has 13 amino acids. The entry retains the CDR3 DNA only, 39 bases that are in frame from base 1. CDR1 MNHEY and CDR2 SVGEGT are derived from the germline V gene. V is shortened by 4 bases, J by 4 bases, and the region joining them spans 9 bases. The library came from 5' RACE. Instrument on record: Illumina HiSeq 2000. A universal primer binding site was introduced by template switching, and a unique molecular identifier was present in the final cDNA, enabling accurate counting of TCR cDNA molecules. Specific primers in the conserved constant-segment region were used to synthesize first-strand cDNA for the TCR alpha and beta chains. To control for contamination, every cDNA library carried two barcodes: a SMART-Mk sample barcode plus Illumina barcodes. TruSeq adapter sequences along with Illumina sample barcodes were introduced in two successive PCR steps. Sequencing of the TCR alpha and beta cDNA libraries was done on the Illumina HiSeq platform using custom primers. Processing in the source paper ran as follows. MiGEC was used to process raw reads and extract unique molecular identifiers, and MiXCR was used to find CDR3 positions. For each individual, recombination models were inferred using an EM algorithm with the repgenHMM and IGoR tools. The tcR package in R was used for shared clonotype analysis, with sharing normalized by the product of cloneset sizes. To study raw recombination without the effects of thymic and clonal selection, out-of-frame nonproductive sequences were analyzed. The public reads were run again by TCRdb, first through fastp at Q25 and then through MiXCR, and only productive beta chains were kept. When rows share a CDR3 protein, they turn into one entry using the most common DNA and genes. TCRdb's processing, not the authors', yielded these V and J calls. The sample has a few hundred thousand distinct CDR3 sequences on record, 9.6% of them singletons. Together, the top ten hold roughly 3% of the sample.

Only healthy Caucasian donors were included. Three pairs of female monozygotic twins, all aged roughly 18 to 29 years, were included in the twin cohort. Peripheral blood mononuclear cells were the source from which RNA for the TCR libraries was isolated. These same records also appear under a second study, on yellow fever vaccine responses in identical twins. The second paper further reports: According to the authors, the vaccine-induced T cell response in identical twins seemed to be partly convergent and partly specific to each individual. In the study, vaccine-responding T cell clones were precisely tracked in identical twins.

This receptor was identified in a woman aged 18-29 years in good health. The chain is encoded by TRBV6-2 or TRBV6-3 joined to TRBJ2-3, with no D gene named confidently. The sequencing sample was made of PBMCs. The CDR3 protein is CASSSLSADTQYF. In nucleotides, the sequence is TGTGCCAGCAGTTCCCTCAGCGCAGATACGCAGTATTTT.